The 20 T cell receptor beta chains given below trace back to one sample, sequenced in a study of CD8 T cells in Susac syndrome. Random hexamers were used to reverse transcribe an amount of roughly 0.45 to 1 ug RNA. TCRdb reprocessed the immunoSEQ multiplex PCR reads with MiXCR, giving one entry per CDR3 protein. The sample includes fewer than 70,000 distinct CDR3 sequences, 85% to 95% seen only once; the top ten take 0.2% to 0.25%. The material sequenced was CD8+ T cells from PBMCs. The receptors come from a human donor in good health.

The genes are TRBV5-6 and TRBJ1-6; 9 bases align to TRBD1. Germline CDR1 and CDR2: SGHDT and YYEEEE. The CDR3 covers 13 residues. J lost 16 bases, V lost 5 bases, and 10 bases had no gene match. In DNA, the CDR3 is TGTGCCAGCAGGCCTACAGGGGGCGGATCTCTCCACTTT. Translation gives CASRPTGGGSLHF.

The gene calls are TRBV5-6 and TRBJ2-1; D ambiguous. The germline V and J ends were trimmed by 3 bases and 6 bases, with 7 bases remaining between them. This CDR3 is built from 12 residues. Germline loops: CDR1 SGHDT, CDR2 YYEEEE. Here the CDR3 reads CASSWVVNEQFF. The CDR3 DNA reads as TGTGCCAGCAGCTGGGTGGTCAATGAGCAGTTCTTC. The entire variable domain, with the rest obtained from reference TRBV5-6 and TRBJ2-1, is as follows: DAGVTQSPTHLIKTRGQQVTLRCSPKSGHDTVSWYQQALGQGPQFIFQYYEEEERQRGNFPDRFSGHQFPNYSSELNVNALLLGDSALYLCASSWVVNEQFFGPGTRLTVL.

In nucleotides, the CDR3 is TGTGCCAGCAGTTCGGACAGTCATCCCCAGCATTTT. The encoded protein is CASSSDSHPQHF. The rearrangement links TRBV7-9 to TRBJ1-5; a possible D gene is TRBD1 (6 bases). CDR3 length: 12 residues. Germline V gene sequence: CDR1 SEHNR, CDR2 FQNEAQ (reference sequence). V lost 6 bases to trimming and J lost 10 bases, with 13 bases between them.

The gene calls are TRBV9 and TRBJ2-7, with a possible D match to TRBD2 (6 bases). With 3 bases removed from V and 2 bases from J, the gap between germline ends came to 9 bases. CDR3 length: 13 residues. The germline CDR1 and CDR2 sequences are SGDLS and YYNGEE. The CDR3 DNA sequence: TGTGCCAGCAGCGCCTCGGGAGCCTACGAGCAGTACTTC. Its protein is CASSASGAYEQYF.

The chain recombines TRBV28 with TRBJ2-6; D gene ambiguous. This CDR3 has 18 residues. CDR1 is MDHEN and CDR2 is SYDVKM in the germline V gene. Trimming shortened V by 4 bases and J by 0 bases, and 16 bases separated the two germline ends. The CDR3, as DNA: TGTGCCAGCAGTTCCTACCGGGTCCTTGCCTCTGGGGCCAACGTCCTGACTTTC. It translates to CASSSYRVLASGANVLTF.

The chain uses TRBV20-1 and TRBJ1-2, with D perhaps TRBD1 (6 bases). Trimming stripped 7 bases from V and 8 bases from J, with 17 bases between. The CDR3 runs to 12 residues. Germline V gene sequence: CDR1 DFQATT, CDR2 SNEGSKA (reference sequence). CDR3 sequence (DNA): TGCAGTGTCAAAGACAGGTCTGGAGGCTACACCTTC. Translated: CSVKDRSGGYTF.

This chain joins TRBV27 and TRBJ1-4; D ambiguous. Trimming took off 2 bases at V and 8 bases at J, with 12 bases between the two ends. This CDR3 contains 14 residues. The germline CDR1 and CDR2 sequences are MNHEY and SMNVEV (reference sequence). The CDR3 loop is CASSLEWTAEKLFF. The CDR3 DNA sequence: TGTGCCAGCAGTTTAGAATGGACCGCAGAAAAACTGTTTTTT.

A single count supports this clonotype. This rearrangement joins TRBV23-1 to TRBJ1-4; 7 nucleotides agree with TRBD1. TRBV23-1 is labeled an ORF, and its function is uncertain. The CDR3 runs to 14 residues. Trimming cost V 0 bases and J 8 bases; bases outside gene matches: 3. This CDR3 is CASSQSGQSEKLFF. DNA of the CDR3: TGCGCCAGCAGTCAATCGGGACAGTCGGAAAAACTGTTTTTT.

This rearrangement joins TRBV7-9 to TRBJ1-4; D not certain. This CDR3 comprises 14 residues. V was cut by 2 bases and J by 5 bases, with 9 bases left in between. Looked up from germline, CDR1 is SEHNR and CDR2 is FQNEAQ (reference sequence). Here the CDR3 reads CASSLRSSNEKLFF. CDR3 in DNA: TGTGCCAGCAGCTTAAGGTCGTCGAATGAAAAACTGTTTTTT.

The J gene is TRBJ2-1, the V gene TRBV12-3 or TRBV12-4; TRBD2 agrees at 7 bases. This CDR3 contains 13 residues. The V and J ends lost 1 base and 10 bases, in that order; junction bases with no gene match: 4. The CDR3 sequence: CASSLDPGGEQFF. The CDR3 nucleotides read TGTGCCAGCAGTTTAGATCCGGGGGGAGAGCAGTTCTTC.

The chain carries TRBV14 and TRBJ2-2, with 7 bases lining up with TRBD2. The junction had 8 bases not matched to a gene; V was cut back by 0 bases and J by 4 bases. CDR3 length: 17 residues. CDR1 is SGHDN, CDR2 FVKESK, per germline. DNA of the CDR3: TGTGCCAGCAGCCAAGATAGGAGCGGGACTCGCACCGGGGAGCTGTTTTTT. It yields the protein CASSQDRSGTRTGELFF.

The J gene is TRBJ2-5, the V gene TRBV24-1, with D perhaps TRBD1 or TRBD2 (5 bases each). The CDR3 consists of 13 residues. CDR1 KGHDR and CDR2 SFDVKD come from the germline V gene. Trimming stripped 5 bases from V and 0 bases from J, with 6 bases between. Written as DNA, the CDR3 is TGTGCCACCAGTGGGGGGTACCAAGAGACCCAGTACTTC. Translated, it gives CATSGGYQETQYF.

This chain joins TRBV6-5 and TRBJ2-7; D assignment may be TRBD1 or TRBD2 (5 bases each). From germline, CDR1 is MNHEY and CDR2 SVGAGI. Between the trimmed V and J ends, which lost 4 bases and 0 bases, there was a span of 10 bases. The CDR3 consists of 14 residues. DNA for the CDR3: TGTGCCAGCAGTTGGGGACCGAACTCCTACGAGCAGTACTTC. Protein: CASSWGPNSYEQYF.

The genes are TRBV29-1 and TRBJ2-5; 8 bases are a match to TRBD1. The CDR3 is 14 amino acids. Germline lookup yields CDR1 SQVTM and CDR2 ANQGSEA. The V gene end was trimmed by 3 bases and the J gene end by 5 bases; junction bases not matched to a gene: 8. The CDR3 DNA follows: TGCAGCGTTGATGAGGCCAGGGGGCGTGAGACCCAGTACTTC. Translating it yields CSVDEARGRETQYF.

The V call is TRBV7-2, the J call TRBJ1-1; no clear D. Germline-derived CDR1 and CDR2 are SGHTA and FQGNSA. Deletions cut 2 bases from V and 1 base from J, with 8 bases between. This CDR3 is built from 14 residues. The CDR3 DNA reads as TGTGCCAGCAGCTTAAGACACCAGAACACTGAAGCTTTCTTT. Translating it yields CASSLRHQNTEAFF. Variable domain in full (rest from reference TRBV7-2 and TRBJ1-1): GAGVSQSPSNKVTEKGKDVELRCDPISGHTALYWYRQSLGQGLEFLIYFQGNSAPDKSGLPSDRFSAERTGGSVSTLTIQRTQQEDSAVYLCASSLRHQNTEAFFGQGTRLTVV.

The chain couples TRBV12-3 or TRBV12-4 to TRBJ2-2; the match to TRBD1 covers 7 bases. There are 14 residues in the CDR3. Trimming at V came to 6 bases and at J to 3 bases, leaving 4 bases not matched to a gene. The CDR3 DNA reads TGTGCCAGCAGACGACAGGGAGACACCGGGGAGCTGTTTTTT. Encoded protein: CASRRQGDTGELFF.

This chain uses TRBV4-1 with TRBJ2-1, with a weak D call TRBD1 (6 bases). The CDR3 covers 15 residues. Trimming left V 0 bases short and J 5 bases short, with 11 bases between. Looked up from germline, CDR1 is MGHRA and CDR2 is YSYEKL. The CDR3 DNA reads TGCGCCAGCAGCCAAGAGACAGGTGTGAACAATGAGCAGTTCTTC. Translating it yields CASSQETGVNNEQFF.

The chain has TRBV19 and TRBJ1-1; no definite D call. This CDR3 spans 12 amino acids. The V and J ends lost 10 bases and 1 base respectively, with 10 bases between them. Germline V gives CDR1 LNHDA, CDR2 SQIVND (reference sequence). The CDR3 loop reads CAIGWGNTEAFF. The CDR3 nucleotides are TGTGCCATCGGGTGGGGGAACACTGAAGCTTTCTTT.

This chain uses TRBV7-9 with TRBJ1-1, with 7 bases matching TRBD1. CDR3 length: 11 residues. The J segment lost 8 bases and the V segment lost 6 bases, leaving 3 bases of the junction unmatched. Germline values: CDR1 SEHNR, CDR2 FQNEAQ (reference sequence). CDR3 DNA sequence: TGTGCCAGCAGGAGGGACAGAGAAGCTTTCTTT. This sequence encodes CASRRDREAFF.

The gene calls are TRBV4-1 and TRBJ2-5, with 8 bases identical to TRBD2. The CDR3 is 16 residues long. The germline gives CDR1 MGHRA, CDR2 YSYEKL. Trimming cost V 2 bases and J 1 base; bases outside gene matches: 6. In DNA form, the CDR3 reads TGCGCCAGCAGCCAATCCCCGGGAGGGGTCCAAGAGACCCAGTACTTC. Translation: CASSQSPGGVQETQYF.